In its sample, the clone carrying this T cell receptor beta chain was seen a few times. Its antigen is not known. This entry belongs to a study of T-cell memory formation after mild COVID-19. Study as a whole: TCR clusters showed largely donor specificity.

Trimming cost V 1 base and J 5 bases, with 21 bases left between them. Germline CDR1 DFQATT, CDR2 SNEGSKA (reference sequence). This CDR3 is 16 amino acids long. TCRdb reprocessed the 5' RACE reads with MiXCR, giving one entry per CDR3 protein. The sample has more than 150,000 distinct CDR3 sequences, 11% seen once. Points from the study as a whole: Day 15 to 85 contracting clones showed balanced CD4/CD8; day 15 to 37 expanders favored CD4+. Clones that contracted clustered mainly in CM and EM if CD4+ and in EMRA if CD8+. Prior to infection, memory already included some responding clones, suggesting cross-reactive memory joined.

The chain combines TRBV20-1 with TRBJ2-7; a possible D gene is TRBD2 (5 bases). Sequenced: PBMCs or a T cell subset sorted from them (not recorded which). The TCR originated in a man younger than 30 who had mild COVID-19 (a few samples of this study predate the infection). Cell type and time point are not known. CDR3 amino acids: CSARVNPGQAAHEQYF. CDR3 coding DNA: TGCAGTGCTAGAGTGAACCCGGGCCAAGCGGCCCACGAGCAGTACTTC.